Below, 26 T cell receptor beta chains from the same sample are listed, as sequenced in a study of shared T cell receptors in the human thymus. Using immunoSEQ multiplex PCR, the repertoire was profiled, and TCRdb retains in-frame clones only, with some absent. The sample carries hundreds of thousands of clones, around 87% recorded once. This sample was also put to use in a study of human thymus T cells.

The sequencing sample was made of thymocytes. These receptors were obtained from a boy in the first two years of life with a congenital heart defect.

About this clone itself: An end of the junction differs from the germline gene, which may be a read error. CDR3 sequence (DNA): TGTGCCAGCAGCTTAGGAATTATTGGGGGCACTAATTATGGCTACACCTTC. Protein product: CASSLGIIGGTNYGYTF. The chain is built from TRBV7-9 and TRBJ1-2; D is possibly TRBD1 (6 bases). This CDR3 has 17 amino acids. Per the germline V gene, CDR1 is SEHNR and CDR2 is FQNEAQ (reference sequence).

The CDR3 here is CASSPGQPMTYEQYF. Here the CDR3 DNA reads TGCGCCAGCAGCCCGGGACAGCCGATGACCTACGAGCAGTACTTC. V gene TRBV5-1 combines with J gene TRBJ2-7; 7 positions agree with TRBD1. Germline V gene data show CDR1 as SGHRS and CDR2 as YFSETQ. V trimming: 4 bases; J trimming: 2 bases; junction bases outside the gene matches: 9. The CDR3 covers 15 residues.

The chain recombines TRBV5-6 with TRBJ2-3, with 10 bases that match TRBD1. Germline-derived CDR1 and CDR2 are SGHDT and YYEEEE. CDR3 length: 15 residues. V was pared by 1 base and J by 8 bases, with 7 bases of the junction left unmatched. In nucleotides, the CDR3 is TGTGCCAGCAGCTTGCCGGGACAGGGGACCGGTACGCAGTATTTT. Translated: CASSLPGQGTGTQYF.

The chain is built from TRBV2 and TRBJ2-7, with 7 bases fitting TRBD1. This CDR3 has 14 amino acids. J was trimmed by 0 bases and V by 6 bases; bases with no gene match: 5. Germline V gene sequence: CDR1 SNHLY, CDR2 FYNNEI. The CDR3 coding sequence is TGTGCCAGCAGGGCCGGGACAGTCTCCTACGAGCAGTACTTC. This translates into CASRAGTVSYEQYF.

This chain connects TRBV6-6 to TRBJ1-5; no clear D gene. In germline, CDR1 is MNHNY, CDR2 SVGAGI (reference sequence). The CDR3 is 16 amino acids. V was trimmed by 1 base and J by 6 bases, leaving 16 bases between them. CDR3 amino acids: CASSYWVGRSVQPQHF. The CDR3 bases are TGTGCCAGCAGTTACTGGGTAGGGAGAAGTGTTCAGCCCCAGCATTTT.

The chain employs TRBV7-9 and TRBJ1-1; TRBD1 matches 8 bases. Germline CDR1 SEHNR, CDR2 FQNEAQ (reference sequence). V lost 1 base and J lost 12; bases outside the gene matches: 16. This CDR3 contains 16 residues. This CDR3 is CASSLDNRDRYLGTFF. The CDR3 DNA is TGTGCCAGCAGCTTAGATAACCGGGACAGGTACCTTGGGACTTTCTTT.

The chain carries TRBV27 and TRBJ1-2, with TRBD1 identical over 7 bases. The CDR3 spans 14 residues. The ends lost 5 bases at V and 7 bases at J; junction bases unmatched: 10. CDR1 MNHEY and CDR2 SMNVEV come from the germline V gene (reference sequence). The CDR3 coding sequence is TGTGCCAGCAGTCCCCACAGGGGAATGGGTGGCTACACCTTC. It codes for CASSPHRGMGGYTF.

This clone was seen more than once but under ten times. The chain carries TRBV19 and TRBJ1-1, with 7 bases matching TRBD1. CDR3 length: 17 residues. Losses at the gene ends were 6 bases for V and 1 base for J; bases not matched to a gene: 14. The germline V gene encodes CDR1 LNHDA and CDR2 SQIVND (reference sequence). CDR3 region: CASSTGQGVRKNTEAFF. The CDR3 DNA reads as TGTGCCAGTAGCACGGGGCAGGGGGTTAGGAAGAACACTGAAGCTTTCTTT.

The genes are TRBV4-3 and TRBJ2-1; tentative D call: TRBD2 (6 bases). The germline V gene has CDR1 LGHNA and CDR2 YSLEER. The CDR3 sequence is 16 residues long. The V and J ends lost 0 bases and 6 bases respectively, with 15 bases between them. Here the CDR3 DNA reads TGCGCCAGCAGCCAAGATCTGGAGGGAGTCGTCAATGAGCAGTTCTTC. Translation gives CASSQDLEGVVNEQFF.

The CDR3 spells CASSQEWRPSLTGSGNTIYF. DNA for the CDR3: TGCGCCAGCAGCCAAGAATGGAGGCCATCCCTGACAGGGTCTGGAAACACCATATATTTT. V gene TRBV4-1 combines with J gene TRBJ1-3; 7 bases map to TRBD1. J gave up 1 base and V 0 bases, and 15 bases lay outside the gene matches. This CDR3 has 20 residues. Germline CDR1 reads MGHRA; CDR2 reads YSYEKL.

This clone has only a few counts. This sequence joins TRBV19 and TRBJ1-4, with D maybe TRBD1 (5 bases). The V gene's germline CDR1 is LNHDA and CDR2 SQIVND (reference sequence). The CDR3 extends over 12 amino acids. The V end lost 6 bases, the J end lost 8 bases, and 10 bases lay between the germline ends. The CDR3 protein is CASRGPPEKLFF. The CDR3 DNA follows: TGTGCCAGTAGGGGGCCGCCGGAAAAACTGTTTTTT.

The genes are TRBV5-6 and TRBJ2-5; possible D gene TRBD1, 5 bases. CDR3 length: 14 amino acids. Trimming cost V 2 bases and J 2 bases, with 10 bases left between them. Per the germline V gene, CDR1 is SGHDT and CDR2 is YYEEEE. The CDR3 region has the DNA TGTGCCAGCAGCTTAACAGGTTTACAAGAGACCCAGTACTTC. This encodes CASSLTGLQETQYF.

This clone is a singleton in its sample. The V call is TRBV5-5, the J call TRBJ2-7, with D unresolved. This CDR3 is built from 15 residues. The V gene's germline CDR1 is SGHKS and CDR2 YYEKEE (reference sequence). The ends were cut back, 0 bases at V and 0 bases at J, with 10 bases in the middle. The CDR3 sequence: CASSLDRNSSYEQYF. DNA of the CDR3: TGTGCCAGCAGCTTGGACCGAAACAGCTCCTACGAGCAGTACTTC.

The chain is built from TRBV5-1 and TRBJ1-5; 7 nucleotides agree with TRBD1. This CDR3 comprises 15 residues. Germline assignment: CDR1 SGHRS and CDR2 YFSETQ. V was clipped by 3 bases and J by 4 bases; unmatched bases: 7. Here the CDR3 reads CASSSPGQRNQPQHF. CDR3 DNA sequence: TGCGCCAGCAGCTCCCCGGGACAGAGAAATCAGCCCCAGCATTTT. The full variable domain, completed using reference TRBV5-1 and TRBJ1-5, is KAGVTQTPRYLIKTRGQQVTLSCSPISGHRSVSWYQQTPGQGLQFLFEYFSETQRNKGNFPGRFSGRQFSNSRSEMNVSTLELGDSALYLCASSSPGQRNQPQHFGDGTRLSIL.

The J gene is TRBJ2-1, the V gene TRBV14, with a tentative D call TRBD2 (7 bases). V gave up 0 bases and J gave up 6 bases, with 15 bases separating them. Germline-derived CDR1 and CDR2 are SGHDN and FVKESK. The CDR3 is 16 amino acids. CDR3 nucleotides: TGTGCCAGCAGCCAAGATCCGGGGAGGGGGGCCAATGAGCAGTTCTTC. This translates into CASSQDPGRGANEQFF.

This clone has only one observation. This rearrangement joins TRBV6-6 to TRBJ2-7; the match to TRBD2 covers 8 bases. The CDR3 consists of 15 residues. J was trimmed by 5 bases and V by 5 bases; bases with no gene match: 11. CDR1 is MNHNY and CDR2 is SVGAGI in the germline V gene (reference sequence). CDR3 residues: CASSQTGTSRHEQYF. The CDR3 coding sequence is TGTGCCAGCAGTCAGACCGGGACTAGTCGACACGAGCAGTACTTC.

The chain uses TRBV14 and TRBJ1-1; D remains ambiguous. V shed 1 base and J shed 1 base, with 7 bases lying between them. Germline CDR1 reads SGHDN; CDR2 reads FVKESK. The CDR3 is 14 residues long. The CDR3 spells CASSQVAANTEAFF. CDR3 in DNA: TGTGCCAGCAGCCAAGTGGCGGCGAACACTGAAGCTTTCTTT. Supplemented by reference TRBV14 and TRBJ1-1, the full variable domain reads EAGVTQFPSHSVIEKGQTVTLRCDPISGHDNLYWYRRVMGKEIKFLLHFVKESKQDESGMPNNRFLAERTGGTYSTLKVQPAELEDSGVYFCASSQVAANTEAFFGQGTRLTVV.

As concerns this clone: Other DNA sequences in the sample encode the same CDR3. J is TRBJ1-2 and V is TRBV4-3; 7 bases align to TRBD1. Germline V CDR1 and CDR2: LGHNA, YSLEER. The CDR3 has 14 residues. V lost 1 base and J lost 5; bases outside the gene matches: 4. Here the CDR3 DNA reads TGCGCCAGCAGCCAAGGGACAGGAGATTATGGCTACACCTTC. It encodes CASSQGTGDYGYTF.

This rearrangement joins TRBV7-9 to TRBJ1-1; D may be TRBD1 (5 bases). CDR3 length equals 15 residues. CDR1 SEHNR and CDR2 FQNEAQ come from the germline V gene (reference sequence). V was pared by 1 base and J by 1 base, with 10 bases between. CDR3 sequence: CASSLGGRGNTEAFF. CDR3 DNA: TGTGCCAGCAGCTTAGGAGGTAGGGGGAACACTGAAGCTTTCTTT.

This clone appeared once. The V call is TRBV25-1, the J call TRBJ1-2; TRBD1 agrees at 8 bases. Germline V gene sequence: CDR1 MGHDK, CDR2 SYGVNS. The CDR3 loop spans 17 amino acids. After removal of 6 bases from V and 6 bases from J, the junction contained 18 bases not matched to a gene. This CDR3 reads CASRDNNNRGRSDGYTF. The CDR3 nucleotides are TGTGCCAGCAGGGATAACAATAACAGGGGGAGATCTGATGGCTACACCTTC.

The V gene is TRBV5-1, the J gene TRBJ1-4; TRBD1 is a possible D gene (5 bases). Per germline, CDR1 SGHRS and CDR2 YFSETQ. This CDR3 spans 14 amino acids. Trimming took off 2 bases at V and 0 bases at J, with 5 bases between the two ends. For the CDR3, the DNA is TGCGCCAGCAGCTTACAGGCAACTAATGAAAAACTGTTTTTT. Its translation: CASSLQATNEKLFF. The whole variable domain, filled in from reference TRBV5-1 and TRBJ1-4, reads KAGVTQTPRYLIKTRGQQVTLSCSPISGHRSVSWYQQTPGQGLQFLFEYFSETQRNKGNFPGRFSGRQFSNSRSEMNVSTLELGDSALYLCASSLQATNEKLFFGSGTQLSVL.

In DNA form, the CDR3 reads TGTGCCATCAGTGACTTTAGACAGGCTACGATGAACACTGAAGCTTTCTTT. Residues: CAISDFRQATMNTEAFF. V and J are TRBV10-3 and TRBJ1-1; TRBD1 is a possible D gene (6 bases). Germline V lookup: CDR1 ENHRY, CDR2 SYGVKD. This CDR3 is 17 amino acids long. Deletions cut 3 bases from V and 0 bases from J, with 17 bases between.

V usage is TRBV6-5 and J usage is TRBJ2-3, with no clear D. CDR1 and CDR2 (germline): MNHEY, SVGAGI. V lost 1 base, J lost 0 bases, and 8 bases lay in between. The CDR3 has 15 amino acids. The CDR3 DNA follows: TGTGCCAGCAGTTACTGCGGTGCTAGCACAGATACGCAGTATTTT. The encoded protein is CASSYCGASTDTQYF.

The chain combines TRBV7-8 with TRBJ1-2; no firm D call. Germline V gene sequence: CDR1 SGHVS, CDR2 FQNEAQ. The CDR3 covers 17 residues. V was clipped by 4 bases and J by 1 base, with 19 bases between them. In nucleotides, the CDR3 is TGTGCCAGCAGCTCCCTTTCCGCCCCCAGGAATAACTATGGCTACACCTTC. Translation gives CASSSLSAPRNNYGYTF.

The rearrangement uses TRBV5-1 and TRBJ2-5; D unresolved. Germline-derived CDR1 and CDR2 are SGHRS and YFSETQ. V lost 2 bases to trimming and J lost 2 bases, with 10 bases between them. CDR3 length: 14 residues. CDR3 DNA sequence: TGCGCCAGCAGCTTATCGCGATTACAAGAGACCCAGTACTTC. This sequence encodes CASSLSRLQETQYF.

The chain joins TRBV13 to TRBJ1-6, with D possibly being TRBD1 (5 bases). The CDR3 is made up of 14 amino acids. V shed 3 bases and J shed 9 bases, with 12 bases lying between them. Germline assignment: CDR1 PRHDT and CDR2 FYEKMQ (reference sequence). CDR3 sequence reads: CASSFGQGFSPLHF. CDR3 nucleotides: TGTGCCAGCAGCTTTGGGCAGGGTTTTTCACCCCTCCACTTT.